This T cell receptor (beta chain) comes out of a study of patients and donors after allogeneic stem cell transplantation. TCRdb redid the calling of the RT-PCR reads with MiXCR, one entry per CDR3 protein. The profile shows about 90,000 distinct CDR3 sequences, roughly 48% of them singletons. This clonotype was seen only a few times. The receptor was isolated from a human donor who was either an allogeneic HSCT recipient or a stem cell or donor lymphocyte infusion donor (not recorded which). It is not recorded whose cells these are; they may come from a transplant donor. Sequencing input: blood, either unsorted or a sorted T cell fraction (not recorded which).

This CDR3 reads CASSQMTGLPTNEKLFF. For the CDR3, the DNA is TGCGCCAGCAGCCAAATGACAGGGCTACCGACTAATGAAAAACTGTTTTTT. J is TRBJ1-4 and V is TRBV4-1; 7 bases are a match to TRBD1. The CDR3 length is 17 residues. J lost 2 bases, V lost 2 bases, and 8 bases had no gene match. CDR1 MGHRA and CDR2 YSYEKL come from the germline V gene.